Each of the 7 T cell receptor beta chains below was sequenced from the same sample in a study of blood T cell repertoires in COVID-19. Measured with immunoSEQ multiplex PCR; TCRdb has only the in-frame clones, and not every one. Here the sample spans 80,000 to 100,000 clones, 87% being singletons. The material sequenced was peripheral blood. The receptors here all came from a human donor in a cohort sampled during active COVID-19.

The chain is built from TRBV15 and TRBJ1-3; 8 nucleotides align to TRBD1. Per germline, CDR1 LNHNV and CDR2 YYDKDF (reference sequence). Trimming cost V 1 base and J 1 base; bases outside gene matches: 3. CDR3 size: 16 residues. The CDR3, as DNA: TGTGCCACCAGCAGAGGAGGACAGGGATCTGGAAACACCATATATTTT. Its protein product is CATSRGGQGSGNTIYF.

In its sample, this clone was seen a few times. This rearrangement joins TRBV7-2 to TRBJ1-6; a possible D gene is TRBD1 (5 bases). Germline V gene sequence: CDR1 SGHTA, CDR2 FQGNSA. This CDR3 region has 15 residues. Trimming removed 1 base from V and 9 bases from J, with 13 bases in between. The CDR3 reads CASSLGTGDSSPLHF. The CDR3 DNA reads as TGTGCCAGCAGCTTAGGTACGGGTGACAGTTCACCCCTCCACTTT. Complete variable domain (other parts from reference TRBV7-2 and TRBJ1-6): GAGVSQSPSNKVTEKGKDVELRCDPISGHTALYWYRQSLGQGLEFLIYFQGNSAPDKSGLPSDRFSAERTGGSVSTLTIQRTQQEDSAVYLCASSLGTGDSSPLHFGNGTRLTVT.

This chain links TRBV29-1 with TRBJ2-3; 15 nucleotides line up with TRBD2. Looked up from germline, CDR1 is SQVTM and CDR2 is ANQGSEA. Unmatched junction bases numbered 2, after V lost 5 bases and J lost 5 bases. This CDR3 has 14 residues. The CDR3 nucleotides read TGCAGCGTTCGGGGACTAGCGGGAGGAGATACGCAGTATTTT. It yields the protein CSVRGLAGGDTQYF.

The V gene is TRBV6-5, the J gene TRBJ2-7; 10 bases match TRBD2. The ends lost 2 bases at V and 4 bases at J; junction bases unmatched: 5. The CDR3 extends over 15 amino acids. The V gene's germline CDR1 is MNHEY and CDR2 SVGAGI. The CDR3 bases are TGTGCCAGCAGTTACCGGGCTAGCGGGAGTTACGAGCAGTACTTC. The encoded protein is CASSYRASGSYEQYF.

V is TRBV28 and J is TRBJ2-7; D perhaps matches TRBD2 (5 bases). V was pared by 5 bases and J by 5 bases, with 16 bases between. The germline gives CDR1 MDHEN, CDR2 SYDVKM. This CDR3 contains 14 residues. The CDR3 loop reads CASSHGLIENEQYF. CDR3 nucleotide sequence: TGTGCCAGCAGTCACGGACTTATAGAAAACGAGCAGTACTTC.

V usage is TRBV6-5 and J usage is TRBJ2-1; tentatively, D is TRBD2 (6 bases). CDR1 is MNHEY and CDR2 is SVGAGI in the germline V gene. V lost 4 bases and J 14 bases, leaving 15 bases between the germline ends. The CDR3 length is 12 residues. The CDR3 sequence: CASSSLDYRKFF. CDR3 DNA: TGTGCCAGCAGTTCCTTGGACTACCGCAAGTTCTTC.

The rearrangement uses TRBV5-4 and TRBJ2-5, with D possibly matching TRBD1 (5 bases). With 6 bases removed from V and 0 bases from J, the gap between germline ends came to 21 bases. The CDR3 consists of 17 residues. Germline-derived CDR1 and CDR2 are SGHNT and YYREEE (reference sequence). For the CDR3, the DNA is TGTGCCAGCACCTATCTCAGTGGCAGGGCGTACCAAGAGACCCAGTACTTC. Amino acid sequence: CASTYLSGRAYQETQYF. Full variable domain (missing parts from reference TRBV5-4 and TRBJ2-5): ETGVTQSPTHLIKTRGQQVTLRCSSQSGHNTVSWYQQALGQGPQFIFQYYREEENGRGNFPPRFSGLQFPNYSSELNVNALELDDSALYLCASTYLSGRAYQETQYFGPGTRLLVL.